Here is one T cell receptor beta chain with its context. The target antigen is unknown. This entry belongs to a study of T cell responses to AZD1222 COVID-19 vaccine. General study points: There were mostly white British donors and more females than males, and clonal diversity was possibly underestimated. Seropositive at baseline were only a handful of AZD1222 recipients.

Timing groups of about 4 and about 12 weeks for second doses were pooled. The CDR3 is made up of 16 amino acids. With 3 bases clipped from V and 2 bases from J, the junction kept 5 bases outside the gene matches. The germline CDR1 and CDR2 sequences are SNHLY and FYNNEI. The repertoire was sequenced with immunoSEQ multiplex PCR; TCRdb's copy has only in-frame clones and lacks some. The sample carries 85,000 to 100,000 clones, 85% to 90% recorded once. This specimen consisted of peripheral blood, obtained 28 days after the second AZD1222 dose. The V gene is TRBV2, the J gene TRBJ2-3; 10 bases agree with TRBD2. The clonotype comes from an adult who received the AZD1222 COVID-19 vaccine. The CDR3 here is CASSDLAGAATDTQYF. CDR3 sequence (DNA): TGTGCCAGCAGTGATCTAGCGGGGGCCGCCACAGATACGCAGTATTTT.